This T cell receptor (beta chain) is from a study of human T cells and chemical hapten exposure. Study-level points and caveats: With regard to DPC sensitization, TCRs above 1 in 1000 frequency did not change.

Time point of the sample: patch test 1, 2 weeks after DPC sensitization. The treatment was: therapeutic diphenylcyclopropenone sensitization with weekly scalp DPC. This clonotype appeared many times. Its cognate antigen is unknown. TCRdb analysed the RACE reads with MiXCR anew, one entry per CDR3 protein. This table has under 120,000 distinct CDR3 sequences, 11% appearing once. This specimen was whole blood, taken in connection with sensitization to the hapten diphenylcyclopropenone (DPC). The source of this sequence is a middle-aged woman with alopecia areata. Some clones in this sample may be carry-over from other donors' samples.

For the CDR3, the DNA is TGTGCCAGTAGTATAGGAGGGGGCTGGACTGAAGCTTTCTTT. Its translation: CASSIGGGWTEAFF. The chain links TRBV19 to TRBJ1-1; TRBD1 matches at 7 bases. This CDR3 is built from 14 residues. V lost 1 base to trimming and J lost 5 bases; unmatched junction nucleotides: 4. In germline, CDR1 is LNHDA, CDR2 SQIVND (reference sequence).